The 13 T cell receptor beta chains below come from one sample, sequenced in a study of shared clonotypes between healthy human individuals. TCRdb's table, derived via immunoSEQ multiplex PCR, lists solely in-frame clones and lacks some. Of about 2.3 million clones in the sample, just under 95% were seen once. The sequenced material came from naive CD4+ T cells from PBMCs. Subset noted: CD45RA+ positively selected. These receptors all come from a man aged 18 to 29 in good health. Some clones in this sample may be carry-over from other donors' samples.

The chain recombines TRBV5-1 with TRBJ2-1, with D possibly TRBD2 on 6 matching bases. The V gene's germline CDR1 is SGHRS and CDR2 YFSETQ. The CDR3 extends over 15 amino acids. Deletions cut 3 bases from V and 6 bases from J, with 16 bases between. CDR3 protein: CASSWGLDESNEQFF. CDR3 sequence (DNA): TGCGCCAGCAGCTGGGGACTCGACGAGAGCAATGAGCAGTTCTTC. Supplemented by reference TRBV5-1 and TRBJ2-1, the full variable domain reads KAGVTQTPRYLIKTRGQQVTLSCSPISGHRSVSWYQQTPGQGLQFLFEYFSETQRNKGNFPGRFSGRQFSNSRSEMNVSTLELGDSALYLCASSWGLDESNEQFFGPGTRLTVL.

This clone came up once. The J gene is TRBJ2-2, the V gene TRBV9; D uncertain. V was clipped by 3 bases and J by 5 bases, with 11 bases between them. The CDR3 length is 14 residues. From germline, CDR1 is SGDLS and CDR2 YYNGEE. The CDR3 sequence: CASSERYMTGELFF. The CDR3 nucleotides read TGTGCCAGCAGCGAGCGCTACATGACCGGGGAGCTGTTTTTT.

CDR3 nucleotide sequence: TGCGCCAGCAGCTTGGTAGGGCCTGGCACAGATACGCAGTATTTT. This encodes CASSLVGPGTDTQYF. The rearrangement links TRBV5-1 to TRBJ2-3; no clear D gene. The ends were cut back, 0 bases at V and 1 base at J, with 9 bases in the middle. The germline gives CDR1 SGHRS, CDR2 YFSETQ. The CDR3 runs to 15 residues.

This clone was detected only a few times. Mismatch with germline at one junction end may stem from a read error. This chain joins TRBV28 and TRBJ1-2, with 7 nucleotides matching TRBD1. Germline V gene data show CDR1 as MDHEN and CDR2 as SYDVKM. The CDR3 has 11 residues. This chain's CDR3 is CASSMQGGWAF. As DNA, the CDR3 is TGTGCCAGCAGTATGCAGGGGGGCTGGGCCTTC.

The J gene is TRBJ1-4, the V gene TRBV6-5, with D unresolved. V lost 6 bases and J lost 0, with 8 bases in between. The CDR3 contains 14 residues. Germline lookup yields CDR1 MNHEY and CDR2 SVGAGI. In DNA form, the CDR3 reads TGTGCCAGCAGGAGGGCGGCAACTAATGAAAAACTGTTTTTT. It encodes CASRRAATNEKLFF.

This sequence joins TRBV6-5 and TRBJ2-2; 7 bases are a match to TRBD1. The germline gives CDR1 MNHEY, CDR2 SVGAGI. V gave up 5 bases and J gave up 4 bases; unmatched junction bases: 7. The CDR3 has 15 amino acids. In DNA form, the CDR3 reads TGTGCCAGCAGTCCACCGGGACAGCTCACCGGGGAGCTGTTTTTT. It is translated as CASSPPGQLTGELFF.

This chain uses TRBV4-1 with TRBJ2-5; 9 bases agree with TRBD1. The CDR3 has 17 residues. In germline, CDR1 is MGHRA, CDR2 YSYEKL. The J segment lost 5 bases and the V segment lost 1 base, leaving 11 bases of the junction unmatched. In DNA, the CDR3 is TGCGCCAGCAGCCAAGTAGTTGGGGACAGGGTTCGGGAGACCCAGTACTTC. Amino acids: CASSQVVGDRVRETQYF.

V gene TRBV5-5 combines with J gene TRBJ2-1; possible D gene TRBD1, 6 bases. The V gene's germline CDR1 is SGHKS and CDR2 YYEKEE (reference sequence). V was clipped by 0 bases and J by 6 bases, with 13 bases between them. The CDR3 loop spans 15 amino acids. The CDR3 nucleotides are TGTGCCAGCAGCTTGGAGGCCTCAGGGGCCAATGAGCAGTTCTTC. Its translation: CASSLEASGANEQFF. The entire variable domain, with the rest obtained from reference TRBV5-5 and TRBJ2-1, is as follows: DAGVTQSPTHLIKTRGQQVTLRCSPISGHKSVSWYQQVLGQGPQFIFQYYEKEERGRGNFPDRFSARQFPNYSSELNVNALLLGDSALYLCASSLEASGANEQFFGPGTRLTVL.

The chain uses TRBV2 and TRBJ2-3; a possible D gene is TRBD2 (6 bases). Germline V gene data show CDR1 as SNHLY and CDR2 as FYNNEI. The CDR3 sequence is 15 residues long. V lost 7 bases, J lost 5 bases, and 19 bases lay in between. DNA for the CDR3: TGTGCCAGCAACACGGGACTCCGCCATGGAGATACGCAGTATTTT. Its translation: CASNTGLRHGDTQYF.

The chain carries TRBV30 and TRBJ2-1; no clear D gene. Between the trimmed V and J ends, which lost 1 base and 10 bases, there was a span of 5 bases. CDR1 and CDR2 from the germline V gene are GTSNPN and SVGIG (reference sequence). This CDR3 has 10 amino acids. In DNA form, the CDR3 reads TGTGCCTGGAGTGGACTCGAGCAGTTCTTC. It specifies CAWSGLEQFF.

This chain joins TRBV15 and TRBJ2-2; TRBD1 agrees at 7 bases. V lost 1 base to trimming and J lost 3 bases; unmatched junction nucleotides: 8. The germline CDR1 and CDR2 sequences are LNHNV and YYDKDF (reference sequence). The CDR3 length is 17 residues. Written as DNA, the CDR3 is TGTGCCACCAGCAGAGGCCAAACCGGGACAGACACCGGGGAGCTGTTTTTT. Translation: CATSRGQTGTDTGELFF. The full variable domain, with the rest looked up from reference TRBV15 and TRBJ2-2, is DAMVIQNPRYQVTQFGKPVTLSCSQTLNHNVMYWYQQKSSQAPKLLFHYYDKDFNNEADTPDNFQSRRPNTSFCFLDIRSPGLGDTAMYLCATSRGQTGTDTGELFFGEGSRLTVL.

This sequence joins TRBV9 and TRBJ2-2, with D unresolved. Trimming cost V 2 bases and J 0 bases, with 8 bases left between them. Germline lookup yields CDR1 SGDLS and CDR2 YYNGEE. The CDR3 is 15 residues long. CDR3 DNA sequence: TGTGCCAGCAGCGTGGTGCGGTCGAACACCGGGGAGCTGTTTTTT. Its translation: CASSVVRSNTGELFF.

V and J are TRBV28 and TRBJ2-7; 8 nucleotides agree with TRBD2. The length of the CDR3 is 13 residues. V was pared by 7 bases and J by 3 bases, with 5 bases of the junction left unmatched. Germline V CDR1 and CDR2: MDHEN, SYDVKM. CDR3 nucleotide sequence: TGTGCCAGCATTTCAGCGGGAGACTACGAGCAGTACTTC. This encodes CASISAGDYEQYF.